The T cell receptor (beta chain) under discussion was sequenced for a study of blood T cell repertoires in COVID-19. The overall study: The origin of the acute and convalescent COVID-19 samples was the United States, Italy and Spain. Sources were T cells, B-cell-depleted T cells, or PBMCs; the material itself was cDNA or gDNA.

Germline loops: CDR1 SNHLY, CDR2 FYNNEI. CDR3 length: 13 residues. V lost 5 bases and J lost 6, with 10 bases in between. Seattle patient enrollment occurred during active infection, with longitudinal follow-up thereafter. TCRdb keeps only in-frame clones here, not all; method: immunoSEQ multiplex PCR. The sample includes 250,000 to 300,000 clones, about 87% of them seen just once. The chain joins TRBV2 to TRBJ2-2; D may be TRBD1 (6 bases). Sequenced material: peripheral blood. This sequence was found in a woman aged 55-69 years with COVID-19, enrolled during active disease. The CDR3 DNA follows: TGTGCCAGCAGTCGGGACATCTCCGGGGAGCTGTTTTTT. Residues: CASSRDISGELFF.